This T cell receptor (beta chain) was captured in a study of T-cell memory formation after mild COVID-19. The CDR3 totals 12 residues. Trimming stripped 2 bases from V and 1 base from J, with 3 bases between. Per the germline V gene, CDR1 is KGHSH and CDR2 is LQKENI. TCRdb re-analysed the 5' RACE reads in MiXCR, keeping a single row per CDR3 protein. The table lists around 300,000 distinct CDR3 sequences, 10% to 15% of them singletons, with roughly a fifth in the top ten. This sequence joins TRBV18 and TRBJ2-7; D remains unclear. The TCR was taken from a man younger than 35 who had mild COVID-19 (a few samples of this study predate the infection). Cell type and time point are not known. Sequenced input: PBMCs or a T cell subset sorted from them (not recorded which). The CDR3 DNA follows: TGTGCCAGCTCACCAATTTCCTACGAGCAGTACGTC. This codes for CASSPISYEQYV.